The sequence of this T cell receptor beta chain was determined in a study of cytomegalovirus exposure and HLA in healthy donors. With regard to this clone: Its antigen is not identified.

The PCR ran on 60 Vbeta and 13 Jbeta primers. The method was immunoSEQ multiplex PCR; TCRdb's version includes in-frame clones alone and lacks a portion of them. The sample holds around 150,000 clones, about 64% seen once. This CDR3 has 13 amino acids. The germline CDR1 and CDR2 sequences are MNHNY and SVGAGI (reference sequence). Trimming removed 5 bases at V and 0 bases at J, with 8 bases between. Study results and caveats: Most of the TCR beta V segments (in an earlier analysis) were productive either about 87% or about 30% of the time.

The rearrangement uses TRBV6-6 and TRBJ2-7, with D uncertain. The sequencing sample was made of PBMCs. This TCR was recovered from a man aged 60 to 69 in good health and CMV-seronegative. The CDR3 loop reads CASSQVGSYEQYF. DNA of the CDR3: TGTGCCAGCAGTCAGGTCGGCTCCTACGAGCAGTACTTC.